One and the same sample provided the 19 T cell receptor beta chains below, sequenced in a study of cytomegalovirus exposure and HLA in healthy donors (dated by TCRdb to about 2017). Library preparation employed the immunoSEQ multiplex PCR assay. The multiplex PCR relied on a mix of 60 forward primers for TCR Vbeta segments and 13 reverse primers for TCR Jbeta segments. TCRdb's version of the immuneACCESS table is confined to in-frame rearrangements and falls short of the full clone set. An unresolved V gene accounts for under half of the shortfall where checked; the remainder is of unknown origin. The sample contains 150,000 to 200,000 clones, 80% to 85% of them found a single time. Around 4.1% of the sample is held by the ten biggest clonotypes. Sequenced input: PBMCs. These receptors were collected from a man in his fifties or sixties in good health and CMV-seropositive.

The chain couples TRBV28 to TRBJ2-7; 14 nucleotides align to TRBD2. CDR1 is MDHEN and CDR2 is SYDVKM in the germline V gene. The J segment lost 1 base and the V segment lost 5 bases, leaving 13 bases of the junction unmatched. This CDR3 has 19 amino acids. The CDR3: CASSPTGLAGDLWSYEQYF. CDR3 sequence (DNA): TGTGCCAGCAGTCCAACGGGACTAGCGGGAGATCTCTGGTCCTACGAGCAGTACTTC.

This clone was seen just once. The V gene is TRBV28, the J gene TRBJ1-5, with 8 bases fitting TRBD1. The germline CDR1 and CDR2 sequences are MDHEN and SYDVKM. CDR3 size: 17 residues. V was pared by 6 bases and J by 0 bases, with 10 bases of the junction left unmatched. CDR3 residues: CASSRQGTYYSNQPQHF. The CDR3 nucleotides read TGTGCCAGCAGCAGACAGGGGACCTATTATAGCAATCAGCCCCAGCATTTT.

The count of this clone is one. The chain links TRBV25-1 to TRBJ2-5; 9 bases are a match to TRBD2. Matching the DNA end better, TRBJ2-7 makes the J call doubtful. This CDR3 region has 12 residues. The germline V gene encodes CDR1 MGHDK and CDR2 SYGVNS. CDR3 bases: TGTGCCAGCAGTCTAGCGGGACACGAGCAGTACTTC. Its translation: CASSLAGHEQYF.

The chain uses TRBV29-1 and TRBJ1-2; 7 positions match TRBD1. CDR3 size: 14 residues. J gave up 7 bases and V 7 bases, and 15 bases lay outside the gene matches. CDR1 is SQVTM, CDR2 ANQGSEA, per germline. The CDR3 nucleotides read TGCAGCGCACAGGGGATGGTCGAGCTGAGTGGCTACACCTTC. This gives the protein CSAQGMVELSGYTF.

This chain connects TRBV5-1 to TRBJ2-2; D possibly corresponds to TRBD1 (5 bases). The CDR3 consists of 14 residues. The V gene lost 3 bases and the J gene lost 4 bases, with 10 bases spanning the gap. Germline V gene sequence: CDR1 SGHRS, CDR2 YFSETQ. CDR3 amino acids: CASSWEGATGELFF. Here the CDR3 DNA reads TGCGCCAGCAGCTGGGAAGGGGCCACCGGGGAGCTGTTTTTT.

The J gene is TRBJ2-7, the V gene TRBV4-1; 11 bases line up with TRBD2. Losses at the gene ends were 2 bases for V and 10 bases for J; bases not matched to a gene: 19. There are 18 residues in the CDR3. Germline assignment: CDR1 MGHRA and CDR2 YSYEKL. The CDR3 here is CASSQHPGTSGYTSQQYF. In DNA form, the CDR3 reads TGCGCCAGCAGCCAACACCCCGGGACTAGCGGATATACAAGCCAACAGTACTTC.

The rearrangement links TRBV2 to TRBJ2-5, with TRBD2 identical over 11 bases. The CDR3 contains 18 residues. V gave up 0 bases and J gave up 0 bases; unmatched junction bases: 6. Germline V lookup: CDR1 SNHLY, CDR2 FYNNEI. The CDR3 coding sequence is TGTGCCAGCAGTGAAGCGCTTCTAGCGGGGGGCCACCAAGAGACCCAGTACTTC. Translation: CASSEALLAGGHQETQYF.

CDR3 sequence: CASSVGFWRTWSYEQYF. The CDR3 nucleotides read TGTGCCAGCAGCGTAGGGTTTTGGAGGACTTGGAGTTACGAGCAGTACTTC. V usage is TRBV9 and J usage is TRBJ2-7, with D possibly being TRBD2 (5 bases). CDR3 length: 17 residues. Germline lookup yields CDR1 SGDLS and CDR2 YYNGEE. V was trimmed by 0 bases and J by 4 bases, leaving 20 bases between them. The full variable domain, in which reference TRBV9 and TRBJ2-7 provide the parts outside the CDR3, is DSGVTQTPKHLITATGQRVTLRCSPRSGDLSVYWYQQSLDQGLQFLIQYYNGEERAKGNILERFSAQQFPDLHSELNLSSLELGDSALYFCASSVGFWRTWSYEQYFGPGTRLTVT.

As for this clone: This CDR3 is also generated by other DNA sequences in the sample. The J gene is TRBJ1-5, the V gene TRBV6-1; TRBD1 might be the D (5 bases). CDR1 and CDR2 from the germline V gene are MNHNS and SASEGT. V lost 3 bases to trimming and J lost 0 bases, with 6 bases between them. The CDR3 is 14 amino acids. In nucleotides, the CDR3 is TGTGCCAGCAGTGAGGGGGGTAGCAATCAGCCCCAGCATTTT. Translated: CASSEGGSNQPQHF.

The CDR3 nucleotides read TGCGCCAGCAGCCAGGCCACTGGCGGGAGTAATGAGCAGTTCTTC. This codes for CASSQATGGSNEQFF. The chain couples TRBV5-1 to TRBJ2-1; 7 nucleotides match TRBD2. Germline V gene data show CDR1 as SGHRS and CDR2 as YFSETQ. This CDR3 region has 15 residues. Germline trimming cut 4 bases from V and 7 bases from J; bases unmatched to any gene: 11.

The chain carries TRBV7-6 and TRBJ2-5; the D gene is possibly TRBD2 (6 bases). This CDR3 has 14 amino acids. Trimming took 1 base from V and 5 from J, leaving 11 bases between them. CDR1 is SGHVS, CDR2 FNYEAQ, per germline. The DNA for the CDR3 is TGTGCCAGCAGCTTAGTGGGGGAGGTTGAGACCCAGTACTTC. Its protein product is CASSLVGEVETQYF.

The V call is TRBV5-1, the J call TRBJ2-4, with D possibly matching TRBD1 (6 bases). The CDR3 length is 16 residues. In germline, CDR1 is SGHRS, CDR2 YFSETQ. V was cut by 3 bases and J by 0 bases, with 13 bases left in between. The CDR3 spells CASSWDTDLAKNIQYF. The CDR3, as DNA: TGCGCCAGCAGCTGGGACACGGACCTAGCCAAAAACATTCAGTACTTC.

This clone was counted once. The rearrangement links TRBV7-2 to TRBJ2-7; no clear D. The CDR3 sequence is 17 residues long. V dropped 2 bases and J dropped 4 bases, with 21 bases sitting between them. Germline values: CDR1 SGHTA, CDR2 FQGNSA. The CDR3 protein is CASSLPRLDGVSYEQYF. In nucleotides, the CDR3 is TGTGCCAGCAGCTTACCGAGACTGGATGGCGTGTCGTACGAGCAGTACTTC.

J is TRBJ2-7 and V is TRBV7-2, with TRBD1 matching 7 bases. Unmatched junction bases numbered 1, after V lost 1 base and J lost 1 base. The CDR3 length is 14 residues. Germline V gene sequence: CDR1 SGHTA, CDR2 FQGNSA. The CDR3 nucleotides read TGTGCCAGCAGCTTAGTGACAGGGTCCTACGAGCAGTACTTC. Amino acids: CASSLVTGSYEQYF.

The rearrangement links TRBV5-6 to TRBJ2-1; 7 bases match TRBD1. The length of the CDR3 is 13 residues. Germline CDR1 reads SGHDT; CDR2 reads YYEEEE. V dropped 0 bases and J dropped 6; count of bases not matched to a gene: 0. The CDR3 region is CASSLDRGNEQFF. CDR3 coding DNA: TGTGCCAGCAGCTTGGACAGGGGCAATGAGCAGTTCTTC.

As DNA, the CDR3 is TGTGCCAGCAGCCCCAACAGGGGGAGCTCCTACGAGCAGTACTTC. Translated: CASSPNRGSSYEQYF. The chain links TRBV5-6 to TRBJ2-7; 8 bases map to TRBD1. CDR1 is SGHDT and CDR2 is YYEEEE in the germline V gene. The J segment lost 0 bases and the V segment lost 4 bases, leaving 6 bases of the junction unmatched. The CDR3 spans 15 residues.

The gene calls are TRBV7-3 and TRBJ2-1; 10 positions match TRBD2. CDR3 length: 15 residues. The V gene end was trimmed by 2 bases and the J gene end by 8 bases; junction bases not matched to a gene: 6. CDR1 and CDR2 (germline): SGHTA, FQGTGA. The CDR3 spells CASSLYGTSADEQFF. The CDR3 DNA follows: TGTGCCAGCAGCTTATACGGGACTAGCGCCGATGAGCAGTTCTTC.

The chain recombines TRBV27 with TRBJ2-1; 12 nucleotides align to TRBD2. This CDR3 has 18 residues. V lost 0 bases, J lost 3 bases, and 6 bases stayed unmatched. Germline V gives CDR1 MNHEY, CDR2 SMNVEV (reference sequence). The CDR3 coding sequence is TGTGCCAGCAGTTTATCGGTTCCGGGACTAGCGGGCTACAATGAGCAGTTCTTC. It translates to CASSLSVPGLAGYNEQFF.

This clone was picked up a small number of times. A read error may account for a junction end that differs from germline. Here the CDR3 DNA reads TGTTCCAGCAGCTTACGTGTTAGCGGAGACTACAATGAGCAGTTCTTC. It yields the protein CSSSLRVSGDYNEQFF. The rearrangement uses TRBV7-9 and TRBJ2-1, with D tentatively TRBD2 (6 bases). The CDR3 spans 16 residues. The germline V gene has CDR1 SEHNR and CDR2 FQNEAQ (reference sequence). Together with reference TRBV7-9 and TRBJ2-1, the CDR3 gives the full variable domain: DTGVSQNPRHKITKRGQNVTFRCDPISEHNRLYWYRQTLGQGPEFLTYFQNEAQLEKSRLLSDRFSAERPKGSFSTLEIQRTEQGDSAMYLCSSSLRVSGDYNEQFFGPGTRLTVL.